These T cell receptor beta chains were read from a single sample in a study of molecular identifiers for immune sequencing clone quantification. In TCRdb, the PCR reads were re-called with MiXCR into one record per CDR3 protein. The sample carries about 640,000 distinct CDR3 sequences, 15% to 20% recorded once. Sequencing was done on a sample of naive CD8+ T cells from blood, with Jurkat cell RNA spiked in. The receptors were gathered from a human donor in good health. Some libraries in this study had Jurkat cell RNA spiked in. Both conserved end residues are part of each CDR3. Fields, in order: J gene, D gene, clone size, V gene, CDR3 protein, CDR3 DNA. The D gene is left open where the match is weak. The listing skips clone size in some rows; elsewhere it reads once, few, many or a size class.

j_gene: TRBJ2-7; d_gene: .; abundance: .; v_gene: TRBV5-1; CDR3aa: CASSLQGTYNEQYF; CDR3nt: TGCGCCAGCAGCTTGCAGGGTACCTACAATGAGCAGTACTTC
j_gene: TRBJ1-6; d_gene: .; abundance: .; v_gene: TRBV2; CDR3aa: CAIRWQGVSPLHF; CDR3nt: TGTGCCATCAGGTGGCAGGGTGTTTCACCCCTCCACTTT
j_gene: TRBJ2-3; d_gene: .; abundance: .; v_gene: TRBV7-9; CDR3aa: CASSLTESTDTQYF; CDR3nt: TGTGCCAGCAGCTTAACTGAAAGCACAGATACGCAGTATTTT
j_gene: TRBJ1-1; d_gene: .; abundance: many; v_gene: TRBV6-2/TRBV6-3; CDR3aa: CASSPTPPDSQKKMNTEAFF; CDR3nt: TGTGCCAGCAGCCCCACCCCGCCGGACAGCCAGAAAAAAATGAACACTGAAGCTTTCTTT
j_gene: TRBJ2-1; d_gene: TRBD1; abundance: .; v_gene: TRBV12-3/TRBV12-4; CDR3aa: CASSLRDREHEQFF; CDR3nt: TGTGCCAGCAGTTTACGGGACAGGGAGCATGAGCAGTTCTTC
j_gene: TRBJ2-1; d_gene: TRBD2; abundance: few; v_gene: TRBV7-6; CDR3aa: CASSLGGLAVHEQFF; CDR3nt: TGTGCCAGCAGCTTAGGGGGACTAGCGGTCCATGAGCAGTTCTTC
j_gene: TRBJ2-7; d_gene: TRBD1; abundance: many; v_gene: TRBV5-4; CDR3aa: CASSLVQGGSYEQYF; CDR3nt: TGTGCCAGCAGCTTGGTACAGGGGGGTTCCTACGAGCAGTACTTC
j_gene: TRBJ2-3; d_gene: .; abundance: many; v_gene: TRBV30; CDR3aa: CAWSRATDTQYF; CDR3nt: TGTGCCTGGAGTAGGGCCACAGATACGCAGTATTTT
j_gene: TRBJ2-7; d_gene: TRBD1; abundance: .; v_gene: TRBV4-1; CDR3aa: CASSQSTGALYEQYF; CDR3nt: TGCGCCAGCAGCCAGTCGACAGGGGCCCTCTACGAGCAGTACTTC
j_gene: TRBJ1-6; d_gene: TRBD1; abundance: few; v_gene: TRBV19; CDR3aa: CASSIGNRGSPLHF; CDR3nt: TGTGCCAGTAGTATAGGTAACAGGGGTTCACCCCTCCACTTT
j_gene: TRBJ2-1; d_gene: TRBD2; abundance: few; v_gene: TRBV4-1; CDR3aa: CASSQASSGGIDNEQFF; CDR3nt: TGCGCCAGCAGCCAAGCGTCTAGCGGGGGAATTGACAATGAGCAGTTCTTC
j_gene: TRBJ2-3; d_gene: TRBD2; abundance: few; v_gene: TRBV3-1; CDR3aa: CASSQGLAGPLSTDTQYF; CDR3nt: TGTGCCAGCAGCCAAGGACTAGCGGGCCCCCTAAGCACAGATACGCAGTATTTT
j_gene: TRBJ2-5; d_gene: .; abundance: many; v_gene: TRBV6-2/TRBV6-3; CDR3aa: CASSETPLSWIQETQYF; CDR3nt: TGTGCCAGCAGTGAAACTCCCTTGAGCTGGATCCAAGAGACCCAGTACTTC
j_gene: TRBJ2-7; d_gene: .; abundance: .; v_gene: TRBV25-1; CDR3aa: CATGLGHTTYEQYF; CDR3nt: TGTGCCACCGGGCTAGGACACACGACCTACGAGCAGTACTTC
j_gene: TRBJ1-6; d_gene: .; abundance: many; v_gene: TRBV7-8; CDR3aa: CASSSSGPLSSYNSPLHF; CDR3nt: TGTGCCAGCAGCTCATCCGGGCCCCTAAGCTCCTATAATTCACCCCTCCACTTT
j_gene: TRBJ1-5; d_gene: .; abundance: many; v_gene: TRBV4-1; CDR3aa: CASSQERAQGNQPQHF; CDR3nt: TGCGCCAGCAGCCAAGAAAGAGCCCAGGGTAATCAGCCCCAGCATTTT
j_gene: TRBJ2-2; d_gene: TRBD2; abundance: .; v_gene: TRBV4-3; CDR3aa: CASSQDSQAGGINTGELFF; CDR3nt: TGCGCCAGCAGCCAAGATAGTCAGGCGGGAGGAATTAACACCGGGGAGCTGTTTTTT